The 13 T cell receptor beta chains below all came from one sample that was sequenced in a study of blood T cells in healthy people across ages. A second PCR, run for roughly 7 to 12 cycles, used a sample-barcoded 5' primer plus a J-beta primer mix. TCRdb recomputed calls from the 5' RACE reads with MiXCR, one row per CDR3 protein. The data contain 1,100,000 or so distinct CDR3 sequences, under 55% of them singletons. Sequenced: blood. Receptor source: a woman in her fifties or sixties in good health.

This clonotype was picked up a small number of times. V usage is TRBV13 and J usage is TRBJ1-1, with 8 bases matching TRBD1. Germline V gives CDR1 PRHDT, CDR2 FYEKMQ (reference sequence). The CDR3 contains 18 residues. The junction had 12 bases not matched to a gene; V was cut back by 2 bases and J by 1 base. The CDR3 DNA is TGTGCCAGCAGCTTAAGGTCCCAGGGGGCACGGAAGAACACTGAAGCTTTCTTT. Its translation is CASSLRSQGARKNTEAFF.

This clonotype has only a few counts. The chain uses TRBV12-5 and TRBJ2-5; D not certain. Looked up from germline, CDR1 is LGHNT and CDR2 is FRNRAP. With 1 base removed from V and 5 bases from J, the gap between germline ends came to 11 bases. This CDR3 has 14 amino acids. Here the CDR3 reads CASGLEFSSETQYF. The CDR3 nucleotides are TGTGCTAGTGGTTTGGAGTTTTCGTCTGAGACCCAGTACTTC.

The chain links TRBV7-2 to TRBJ2-1; TRBD2 is a possible D gene (5 bases). V shed 2 bases and J shed 5 bases, with 13 bases lying between them. This CDR3 has 15 residues. Germline CDR1 reads SGHTA; CDR2 reads FQGNSA. In nucleotides, the CDR3 is TGTGCCAGCAGCTTATCGGGGTTTCAAAACAATGAGCAGTTCTTC. Protein sequence: CASSLSGFQNNEQFF.

This clonotype was observed a handful of times. This chain links TRBV20-1 with TRBJ2-7, with D tentatively TRBD1 (5 bases). Trimming shortened V by 0 bases and J by 2 bases, and 11 bases separated the two germline ends. CDR3 length: 14 amino acids. The germline V gene has CDR1 DFQATT and CDR2 SNEGSKA (reference sequence). In DNA, the CDR3 is TGCAGTGCTAGAGATACAGGCGGCGCCTACGAGCAGTACTTC. Amino acids: CSARDTGGAYEQYF.

This clonotype was found a few times. This chain uses TRBV20-1 with TRBJ2-1, with TRBD2 matching over 11 bases. The CDR3 consists of 17 residues. The germline CDR1 and CDR2 sequences are DFQATT and SNEGSKA (reference sequence). V dropped 6 bases and J dropped 4; count of bases not matched to a gene: 14. The CDR3 DNA sequence: TGCAGTGCCCCGAGGGCTAGCGGGAGGACTTCGTACAATGAGCAGTTCTTC. Translating it yields CSAPRASGRTSYNEQFF.

The J gene is TRBJ2-1, the V gene TRBV6-6, with D unclear. The germline V gene has CDR1 MNHNY and CDR2 SVGAGI (reference sequence). This CDR3 spans 12 amino acids. V was shortened by 8 bases and J by 9 bases, with 14 bases between the two germline ends. The CDR3 coding sequence is TGTGCCAGCGCCCCCGGTGGGGTTGAGCAGTTCTTC. This codes for CASAPGGVEQFF.

The chain links TRBV7-9 to TRBJ2-6, with D uncertain. CDR1 SEHNR and CDR2 FQNEAQ come from the germline V gene (reference sequence). The CDR3 totals 16 residues. V was pared by 5 bases and J by 0 bases, with 11 bases between. The CDR3 region has the DNA TGTGCCAGCAGCCTAGGACGGCCCTCTGGGGCCAACGTCCTGACTTTC. Its protein is CASSLGRPSGANVLTF.

This clonotype was picked up one time. The rearrangement joins TRBV7-9 to TRBJ2-7, with D possibly matching TRBD2 (6 bases). The germline CDR1 and CDR2 sequences are SEHNR and FQNEAQ (reference sequence). CDR3 size: 13 residues. V was clipped by 7 bases and J by 3 bases, with 13 bases between them. The CDR3 bases are TGTGCCAGCATCTCGGGGGAGGTCTACGAGCAGTACTTC. Protein sequence: CASISGEVYEQYF.

V usage is TRBV29-1 and J usage is TRBJ2-7; maybe TRBD2 (5 bases). There are 14 residues in the CDR3. V was trimmed by 2 bases and J by 1 base, leaving 12 bases between them. Germline CDR1 and CDR2: SQVTM and ANQGSEA. The CDR3 DNA follows: TGCAGCGTTGAAAAGGGAGCTAATTCCTACGAGCAGTACTTC. Translation: CSVEKGANSYEQYF.

This chain connects TRBV28 to TRBJ2-7, with a weak D call TRBD2 (5 bases). Trimming left V 5 bases short and J 2 bases short, with 13 bases between. Germline V gene lookup returns CDR1 MDHEN and CDR2 SYDVKM. This CDR3 region has 14 residues. This CDR3 reads CASSLLGAAYEQYF. DNA of the CDR3: TGTGCCAGCAGTCTCTTGGGAGCCGCCTACGAGCAGTACTTC.

The J gene is TRBJ1-1, the V gene TRBV10-3, with 7 bases matching TRBD1. The J segment lost 7 bases and the V segment lost 5 bases, leaving 4 bases of the junction unmatched. The CDR3 is 12 residues long. The germline V gene encodes CDR1 ENHRY and CDR2 SYGVKD. CDR3 nucleotides: TGTGCCATCAGTAAAGGGGGCATTGAAGCTTTCTTT. Amino acids: CAISKGGIEAFF.

V usage is TRBV4-1 and J usage is TRBJ1-4, with D tentatively TRBD1 (5 bases). The V end was cut by 2 bases, the J end by 8 bases, with 9 bases between. CDR1 and CDR2 (germline): MGHRA, YSYEKL. This CDR3 has 13 residues. CDR3 sequence reads: CASSQHQGEKLFF. The CDR3, as DNA: TGCGCCAGCAGCCAACATCAGGGCGAAAAACTGTTTTTT.

The V gene is TRBV28, the J gene TRBJ2-1, with 11 nucleotides matching TRBD2. Germline CDR1 is MDHEN and CDR2 is SYDVKM. This CDR3 region has 17 residues. The junction had 9 bases not matched to a gene; V was cut back by 0 bases and J by 8 bases. CDR3 DNA: TGTGCCAGCAGTTTATGGGAACTAGCGGGAGCCGGGGATGAGCAGTTCTTC. This sequence encodes CASSLWELAGAGDEQFF.